The clone carrying this T cell receptor beta chain was recorded a few times. Its antigen is still unknown. V shed 5 bases and J shed 7 bases, with 12 bases lying between them. Per the germline V gene, CDR1 is MDHEN and CDR2 is SYDVKM. The CDR3 is 12 residues long. This sample is drawn from a study of neurological immune-mediated disorders. Study results and caveats: Across subjects, no CDR3 amino acid sequence appeared in expanded clones of more than one subject, a finding that suggested private repertoires in all groups.

5'RACE employing 10-nucleotide random UMIs yielded the cDNA. TCRdb used MiXCR to reprocess the 5' RACE reads, holding one entry per CDR3 protein. The sample has some 60,000 distinct CDR3 sequences; roughly 10% are singletons. Time point here: longitudinal time-point 1 (baseline). A total of 2 million PBMCs stored at -80 degrees C provided the unsorted libraries. Material: PBMCs. This sequence was found in a male donor with HTLV-1-associated myelopathy (HAM/TSP). This sequence joins TRBV28 and TRBJ2-7; D may be TRBD2 (5 bases). The DNA for the CDR3 is TGTGCCAGCAGTCCCCTCCGAGGGGAGCAGTACTTC. Translated: CASSPLRGEQYF.